The clone carrying this T cell receptor beta chain was detected a few times. TCRdb recomputed calls from the 5' RACE reads with MiXCR, one row per CDR3 protein. The sample shows some 600,000 distinct CDR3 sequences, roughly 7.2% of them seen only once. The source of the sample is a study of identical twins. This CDR3 is built from 17 residues. Trimming cost V 0 bases and J 0 bases, with 12 bases left between them. CDR1 and CDR2 from the germline V gene are SGHTA and FQGTGA. These data also formed part of another study, on yellow fever vaccine responses in identical twins.

The chain joins TRBV7-3 to TRBJ2-1; D ambiguous. The source is a woman aged 18-30 years in good health. Input material: PBMCs. This chain's CDR3 is CASSLTVDLSSYNEQFF. The CDR3 coding sequence is TGTGCCAGCAGCTTAACGGTAGATCTAAGCTCCTACAATGAGCAGTTCTTC.